One sample yielded the 21 T cell receptor beta chains listed below, sequenced in a study of T cell repertoires in cytomegalovirus infection. Their specific antigens are unknown. Using its own MiXCR run on the reads, TCRdb lists one record per CDR3 protein. The sample consists of around 570,000 distinct CDR3 sequences, 40% of them appearing once. Sequenced here: cultured PBMCs, sampled from culture after CMV antigen stimulation. The receptor source for this set is a human donor in good health (CMV status not recorded). Some clones in this sample may be carry-over from other donors' samples.

This clonotype was seen a few times. The chain has TRBV7-9 and TRBJ1-1, with 7 bases matching TRBD1. J lost 5 bases, V lost 4 bases, and 10 bases had no gene match. The CDR3 contains 15 residues. Germline V lookup: CDR1 SEHNR, CDR2 FQNEAQ (reference sequence). CDR3 amino acids: CASSSRQGQRTEAFF. CDR3 sequence (DNA): TGTGCCAGCAGCTCAAGACAGGGCCAGAGGACTGAAGCTTTCTTT.

V gene TRBV12-3 or TRBV12-4 combines with J gene TRBJ1-2; a possible D gene is TRBD1 (5 bases). With 3 bases removed from V and 8 bases from J, the gap between germline ends came to 16 bases. The CDR3 covers 14 residues. For the CDR3, the DNA is TGTGCCAGCAGTTTTATCCGGGACCTTGGCGGCTACACCTTC. This sequence encodes CASSFIRDLGGYTF.

This clonotype was detected only a few times. The chain recombines TRBV7-2 with TRBJ2-3; 7 nucleotides match TRBD2. The germline gives CDR1 SGHTA, CDR2 FQGNSA. V was clipped by 5 bases and J by 0 bases; unmatched bases: 11. The CDR3 length is 17 residues. CDR3 residues: CASSTPALAASTDTQYF. The CDR3, as DNA: TGTGCCAGCAGCACACCAGCCCTAGCGGCTAGCACAGATACGCAGTATTTT.

The chain uses TRBV7-2 and TRBJ2-7; possible D gene TRBD1, 6 bases. Germline CDR1 reads SGHTA; CDR2 reads FQGNSA. Trimming cost V 4 bases and J 6 bases, with 13 bases left between them. The length of the CDR3 is 13 residues. Written as DNA, the CDR3 is TGTGCCAGCAGCTATCAAACAGGGTCCGAGCAGTACTTC. Its protein product is CASSYQTGSEQYF.

The chain combines TRBV5-4 with TRBJ2-1, with 11 bases lining up with TRBD2. The CDR3 has 17 residues. V gave up 0 bases and J gave up 5 bases; unmatched junction bases: 7. Looked up from germline, CDR1 is SGHNT and CDR2 is YYREEE (reference sequence). The CDR3 loop is CASSLGSGRAFNNEQFF. Here the CDR3 DNA reads TGTGCCAGCAGCTTGGGTAGCGGGAGGGCCTTTAACAATGAGCAGTTCTTC.

This clonotype was counted a few times. The chain employs TRBV29-1 and TRBJ1-2; D is undetermined. The V gene lost 5 bases and the J gene lost 8 bases, with 15 bases spanning the gap. The CDR3 is 12 residues long. In germline, CDR1 is SQVTM, CDR2 ANQGSEA. CDR3 sequence reads: CSVWSGMRGYTF. The CDR3 coding sequence is TGCAGCGTTTGGTCCGGGATGAGGGGCTACACCTTC.

This chain links TRBV20-1 with TRBJ2-3, with D perhaps TRBD1 or TRBD2 (6 bases each). Trimming took off 5 bases at V and 2 bases at J, with 14 bases between the two ends. Germline V gene sequence: CDR1 DFQATT, CDR2 SNEGSKA (reference sequence). The CDR3 runs 14 residues. CDR3 in amino acids: CSAGRGLVTDTQYF. The CDR3 coding sequence is TGCAGTGCTGGTCGGGGGCTGGTCACAGATACGCAGTATTTT.

This clonotype was recorded at least ten times. The chain's CDR3 is CASSFQGTYNEQFF. CDR3 DNA: TGTGCCAGCAGCTTTCAGGGCACCTACAATGAGCAGTTCTTC. The V call is TRBV7-2, the J call TRBJ2-1; D possibly corresponds to TRBD1 (5 bases). Looked up from germline, CDR1 is SGHTA and CDR2 is FQGNSA. Trimming stripped 3 bases from V and 2 bases from J, with 8 bases between. The CDR3 has 14 amino acids.

This clonotype was seen more than once but under ten times. This chain connects TRBV5-4 to TRBJ2-6; D not resolved. The CDR3 extends over 14 amino acids. Germline values: CDR1 SGHNT, CDR2 YYREEE (reference sequence). The V gene lost 7 bases and the J gene lost 0 bases, with 8 bases spanning the gap. The CDR3 loop reads CASFRPSGANVLTF. As DNA, the CDR3 is TGTGCCAGCTTCCGGCCCTCTGGGGCCAACGTCCTGACTTTC.

This clonotype showed up just a few times. V is TRBV7-2 and J is TRBJ1-5, with TRBD1 as a possible D gene (6 bases). Germline CDR1 is SGHTA and CDR2 is FQGNSA. Trimming left V 1 base short and J 11 bases short, with 21 bases between. The CDR3 has 16 residues. CDR3 bases: TGTGCCAGCAGCTTAGGGTTCGGTGGACAGCTATCAGCCCAGCATTTT. It is translated as CASSLGFGGQLSAQHF.

CDR3 sequence reads: CASSGKTSGSSSTQFF. The CDR3 bases are TGTGCCAGCAGCGGAAAAACTAGCGGGAGCTCCAGTACGCAGTTCTTC. The chain combines TRBV7-6 with TRBJ2-1, with TRBD2 matching 11 bases. The germline gives CDR1 SGHVS, CDR2 FNYEAQ. J gave up 12 bases and V 5 bases, and 15 bases lay outside the gene matches. This CDR3 has 16 residues.

This clonotype was observed at least ten times. The genes are TRBV7-9 and TRBJ2-1; TRBD2 matches at 8 bases. V trimming: 2 bases; J trimming: 12 bases; junction bases outside the gene matches: 9. Germline assignment: CDR1 SEHNR and CDR2 FQNEAQ (reference sequence). This CDR3 region has 14 residues. CDR3 protein: CASSLKGLGDLQFF. DNA of the CDR3: TGTGCCAGCAGCTTAAAGGGACTAGGTGATTTGCAGTTCTTC.

V usage is TRBV19 and J usage is TRBJ2-7; D is undetermined. CDR3 length: 14 residues. Per germline, CDR1 LNHDA and CDR2 SQIVND (reference sequence). Trimming removed 1 base at V and 3 bases at J, with 10 bases between. In nucleotides, the CDR3 is TGTGCCAGTAGTATAGTTGGTTGGGACTACGAGCAGTACTTC. The encoded protein is CASSIVGWDYEQYF.

The table lists this clonotype with a few counts. The chain has TRBV7-2 and TRBJ1-5; D call uncertain. Germline V lookup: CDR1 SGHTA, CDR2 FQGNSA. This CDR3 has 12 amino acids. The germline V and J ends were trimmed by 6 bases and 6 bases, with 9 bases remaining between them. The CDR3 coding sequence is TGTGCCAGCAGTCCGGACGGTCAGCCCCAGCATTTT. Its protein product is CASSPDGQPQHF.

This sequence joins TRBV7-2 and TRBJ1-3, with TRBD1 matching over 8 bases. Germline values: CDR1 SGHTA, CDR2 FQGNSA. J lost 7 bases, V lost 5 bases, and 7 bases had no gene match. CDR3 size: 14 residues. CDR3 in DNA: TGTGCCAGCAGCGCCAGGACAGGGAGGAACACCATATATTTT. It specifies CASSARTGRNTIYF.

The J gene is TRBJ1-2, the V gene TRBV7-8; 9 bases align to TRBD1. CDR1 and CDR2 (germline): SGHVS, FQNEAQ. After removal of 5 bases from V and 2 bases from J, the junction contained 9 bases not matched to a gene. The CDR3 sequence is 16 residues long. CDR3 coding DNA: TGTGCCAGCAGCCCTCGGAGGACAGGGGCCAACTATGGCTACACCTTC. Translating it yields CASSPRRTGANYGYTF.

This clonotype was picked up a small number of times. The CDR3 sequence is CASSLPRGEADTQYF. The CDR3, as DNA: TGTGCCAGCAGTCTTCCCAGGGGGGAAGCAGATACGCAGTATTTT. J is TRBJ2-3 and V is TRBV6-1; D might be TRBD1 (7 bases). Per the germline V gene, CDR1 is MNHNS and CDR2 is SASEGT. The CDR3 consists of 15 residues. V shed 5 bases and J shed 4 bases, with 16 bases lying between them.

This clonotype was seen a handful of times. This chain connects TRBV7-2 to TRBJ2-7; 8 positions match TRBD2. There are 16 residues in the CDR3. Trimming at V came to 5 bases and at J to 3 bases, leaving 12 bases not matched to a gene. CDR1 is SGHTA and CDR2 is FQGNSA in the germline V gene. The CDR3 sequence: CASSLDGRGMFYEQYF. The CDR3 nucleotides are TGTGCCAGCAGCCTCGACGGGAGGGGAATGTTCTACGAGCAGTACTTC.

V and J are TRBV20-1 and TRBJ2-1, with D unresolved. From germline, CDR1 is DFQATT and CDR2 SNEGSKA (reference sequence). This CDR3 has 14 amino acids. V dropped 2 bases and J dropped 10 bases, with 18 bases sitting between them. CDR3 DNA sequence: TGCAGTGCTAGATCCACGGCCTATGGAAGCGAGCAGTTCTTC. Translation: CSARSTAYGSEQFF.

This clonotype came up a few times. This sequence joins TRBV7-8 and TRBJ1-1, with TRBD1 as a possible D gene (6 bases). Per germline, CDR1 SGHVS and CDR2 FQNEAQ. The CDR3 loop spans 14 amino acids. The V and J ends lost 1 base and 11 bases respectively, with 17 bases between them. Here the CDR3 DNA reads TGTGCCAGCAGCTTAGTCGCGACGGAGGGGGAGGCTTTCTTT. Its translation: CASSLVATEGEAFF. The entire variable domain, with the rest obtained from reference TRBV7-8 and TRBJ1-1, is as follows: GAGVSQSPRYKVAKRGQDVALRCDPISGHVSLFWYQQALGQGPEFLTYFQNEAQLDKSGLPSDRFFAERPEGSVSTLKIQRTQQEDSAVYLCASSLVATEGEAFFGQGTRLTVV.

In this sample, this clonotype turned up once. This is likely a read error, given that the CDR3 carries no conserved phenylalanine or tryptophan at its end. The rearrangement joins TRBV5-5 to TRBJ2-3; a possible D gene is TRBD2 (6 bases). Germline V gene sequence: CDR1 SGHKS, CDR2 YYEKEE (reference sequence). The CDR3 consists of 17 residues. The V end was cut by 0 bases, the J end by 2 bases, with 16 bases between. The CDR3 protein is CASSLAGGAVDTDTQYL. The CDR3 nucleotides read TGTGCCAGCAGCTTGGCAGGCGGGGCGGTGGACACAGATACGCAGTATCTT.